This T cell receptor beta chain came from a study of T cell responses to AZD1222 COVID-19 vaccine. Study-wide results and caveats: Only a handful of people who got AZD1222 tested seropositive at baseline. The study sampled repertoires only after the peak T cell response. The sample set comprised mostly white British donors with more females, and clonal diversity was possibly underestimated. There were vaccine-associated CD4 TCRs across spike, dominant at 160-218 and 743-854.

Note on this clone: Its antigen is as yet unknown.

Germline V gene data show CDR1 as MRHNA and CDR2 as SNTAGT. V was pared by 5 bases and J by 5 bases, with 10 bases between. The CDR3 contains 13 residues. Only in-frame clones appear in the TCRdb table, and some are missing; sequencing was by immunoSEQ multiplex PCR. This repertoire shows about 180,000 clones, around 90% found once; its top ten account for roughly 25%. Sequenced here: peripheral blood, sampled 28 days after the second AZD1222 dose. V gene TRBV6-4 combines with J gene TRBJ2-1, with a possible D match to TRBD2 (6 bases). This clonotype was sampled from an adult who received the AZD1222 COVID-19 vaccine. The CDR3, as DNA: TGTGCCAGCAGTACAATAGCGGACAATGAGCAGTTCTTC. Amino acid sequence: CASSTIADNEQFF.